This T cell receptor beta chain comes out of a study of blood T cell repertoires in COVID-19. Study context: T cells, B-cell-depleted T cells, or PBMCs supplied cDNA or gDNA.

The germline V gene has CDR1 SNHLY and CDR2 FYNNEI. CDR3 size: 12 residues. Trimming took 6 bases from V and 7 from J; bases not matched to a gene: 2. Clones were read by immunoSEQ multiplex PCR, and TCRdb kept only the in-frame ones, dropping some. The repertoire holds about 270,000 clones, with over 85% as singletons. V and J are TRBV2 and TRBJ2-2, with 7 bases matching TRBD2. Sequenced: PBMCs or T cells enriched from blood (not recorded which). The origin of this receptor is an older woman who had recovered from COVID-19. CDR3 DNA: TGTGCCAGCAGGGCTAGCGGCGGGGAGCTGTTTTTT. It translates to CASRASGGELFF.